The entry that follows covers one TCR beta chain sequence. The target of this receptor is not known. No per-base quality is available; no much larger clone lies one base away. The trial excluded patients who had a history of autoimmune disease or were on systemic immunosuppression. Peripheral blood for TCR sequencing was collected from all dose cohorts at baseline, on cycle 4 day 1, and on cycle 7 day 1. Samples came from an open-label, multicenter, first-in-human phase I dose-escalation trial of ivuxolimab. Adults with locally advanced or metastatic melanoma, renal cell carcinoma, hepatocellular carcinoma or head and neck squamous cell carcinoma were enrolled in the trial. Before TCR sequencing, CD4+ T cells and CD8+ T cells were sorted from peripheral blood as separate populations. The germline V gene (reference sequence) specifies MNHEY as CDR1 and SMNVEV as CDR2. Trimming leaves V shorter by 1 base and J shorter by 10 bases, with the junction holding 11 bases beyond the gene matches. The CDR3 goes from the cysteine to the phenylalanine over 16 residues. The retained sequence is limited to the CDR3, 48 bases, with the frame set at the first base.

These data belong to a study of OX40 agonist ivuxolimab in advanced cancers. Study-wide context: Ivuxolimab was a fully human IgG2 agonistic monoclonal antibody targeting the costimulatory receptor OX40 (CD134). A male proportion of roughly 80% and a mean age of approximately 55 years, ranging from roughly 23 to 80, were recorded for the dose-escalation cohort. The paper reports the monotherapy dose-escalation portion (N of about 51 patients) of the phase I ivuxolimab trial. Of the approximately 50 dose-escalation patients, hepatocellular carcinoma was present in about 19, melanoma in approximately 15, renal cell carcinoma in 9 and head and neck cancer in 9. Partial responses occurred in three dose-escalation patients, of whom one had hepatocellular carcinoma and two had cutaneous melanoma. Prior anti-PD-1, anti-PD-L1 or anti-CTLA-4 therapy was permitted, and approximately 42% of dose-escalation patients had received checkpoint inhibitors. The purpose of peripheral TCRbeta sequencing was to test whether ivuxolimab changed TCR sequence diversity and led to clonal T-cell expansion. Intravenous ivuxolimab was administered to patients every 2 weeks at six dose levels: 0.01, 0.1, 0.3, 1.5, 3 and 10 mg/kg.

Beyond this particular receptor, the publication reports: Which antigens the clonally expanded peripheral T cells were specific for was not determined. At doses of 0.1 to 3.0 mg/kg, clonal expansion of both CD4+ and CD8+ blood T cells was observed from baseline to week 6. Partial responders in the 0.1-3.0 mg/kg groups had among the lowest normalized peripheral clonal expansion, especially among CD8+ T cells. Low levels of normalized T-cell clonal expansion were also seen in some nonresponding patients. After ivuxolimab, more expanded clones were found on average in CD8+ T cells than in CD4+ T cells.

For sequencing of the TCRbeta CDR3 region, genomic DNA was extracted from the sorted cells. TCRbeta CDR3 regions were sequenced using the immunoSEQ Assay. Drawn from immuneACCESS, this table holds only the in-frame rearrangements with V and J called that TCRdb kept. Clones are partly lost; checked studies trace under half to an unresolved V gene and leave the rest unexplained. The sample table holds fewer than 80,000 clones, of which 85% to 90% were seen once. Of the sample, about 6.3% falls within the top ten clones. The chain couples TRBV27 to TRBJ2-1, and TRBD1 aligns with 9 junction nucleotides. Sequenced material: CD4+ or CD8+ T cells sorted from blood, taken in a trial of the OX40 agonist ivuxolimab. The sequence derives from an adult with an advanced solid tumor such as melanoma, head and neck, liver or kidney cancer. CDR3 region: CASSLLATGGLQEQFF. The nucleotide sequence is given as TGTGCCAGCAGTTTATTGGCCACAGGGGGCTTGCAGGAGCAGTTCTTC.